This TCR beta chain derives from a study of Ad26.COV2.S vaccination and SARS-CoV-2 variants. General study findings and limits: Vaccine recipients and placebo recipients showed similar non-spike TCR breadth.

As for this clone: Its antigen remains unknown.

The table came from immunoSEQ multiplex PCR; TCRdb's copy has only in-frame clones and leaves some out. The repertoire includes hundreds of thousands of clones, around 89% of them detected once, and roughly 1.5% sits in the top ten. Treatment meaning: roughly 19 received Ad26.COV2.S at low or high dose, single or two shots; 5 received placebo; per-sample allocation not given. Repertoires come from day 63 after the first vaccine or placebo injection. V lost 3 bases and J 2 bases, leaving 7 bases between the germline ends. CDR1 is SEHNR and CDR2 is FQNEAQ in the germline V gene (reference sequence). The CDR3 sequence is 13 residues long.

The chain recombines TRBV7-9 with TRBJ1-2; no clear D gene. The starting material was peripheral blood, obtained in a trial of Ad26.COV2.S vaccine versus placebo. The TCR sequence derives from a person between 18 and 65 years old who received the Ad26.COV2.S COVID-19 vaccine or a placebo. The CDR3 region has the DNA TGTGCCAGCAGCTTGGAGGAGAACTATGGCTACACCTTC. This translates into CASSLEENYGYTF.